This T cell receptor (beta chain) was sequenced in a study of type 1 and type 2 diabetes patients. Study-level information: Samples came from type 1 diabetic, type 2 diabetic or nondiabetic people, recruited in China. Across the study, 18,976,912 paired-end reads were produced. Regarding the study as a whole: Some HECs seen only in T1D might also appear in more T2D or control samples.

This clonotype was detected a few times. Its target is not known. PCR was run on genomic DNA. The TCR beta CDR3 region was amplified using 30 forward and 13 reverse primers. Via MiXCR, TCRdb re-called the multiplex PCR reads, giving one row per CDR3 protein. The sample includes fewer than 300,000 distinct CDR3 sequences, around 50% seen only once; the top ten take about an eighth. This CDR3 has 16 residues. The V gene's germline CDR1 is MNHEY and CDR2 SMNVEV (reference sequence). Trimming removed 5 bases from V and 5 bases from J, with 21 bases in between. This receptor was taken from a man between 18 and 29 years old with type 2 diabetes. Sequencing used peripheral blood mononuclear cells (PBMCs). V is TRBV27 and J is TRBJ1-1; the D is unclear. For the CDR3, the DNA is TGTGCCAGCAGTCCGCCGGGGTTTGTCGGAAGGACTGAAGCTTTCTTT. This sequence encodes CASSPPGFVGRTEAFF.